This T cell receptor beta chain was captured by sequencing in a study of OX40 agonist ivuxolimab in advanced cancers. The CDR3 extends over 14 amino acids. V lost 1 base and J lost 5, with 11 bases in between. The germline V gene has CDR1 MGHRA and CDR2 YSYEKL. Measured with immunoSEQ multiplex PCR; TCRdb has only the in-frame clones, and not every one. This table has some 150,000 clones, roughly nine tenths appearing once. This chain uses TRBV4-1 with TRBJ1-2; the D is unclear. The TCR sequence derives from an adult with an advanced solid tumor such as melanoma, head and neck, liver or kidney cancer. This sample comprised CD4+ or CD8+ T cells sorted from blood, obtained in a trial of the OX40 agonist ivuxolimab. As DNA, the CDR3 is TGCGCCAGCAGCCAAGGGCAAGGTGGATATGGCTACACCTTC. Encoded protein: CASSQGQGGYGYTF.